This TCR beta chain is from a study of shared clonotypes between healthy human individuals. For the study at large: Plates per donor: three CD4 naive, three CD4 memory, two CD8 naive, one CD8 memory.

The germline V gene encodes CDR1 MDHEN and CDR2 SYDVKM. The CDR3 is made up of 15 amino acids. V shed 3 bases and J 2 bases; nucleotides not matched to a gene: 4. Method: immunoSEQ multiplex PCR; TCRdb's copy keeps in-frame clones and lacks some. In the table there are around 1,100,000 clones, 70% to 80% of which are singletons. Sequencing was done on a sample of memory CD4+ T cells from PBMCs. Indicated subset: CD45RA-negative fraction. This chain links TRBV28 with TRBJ2-3; TRBD1 matches at 8 bases. This sequence originates from a man aged 18 to 35 in good health. Some clones in this sample may be carry-over from other donors' samples. CDR3 nucleotide sequence: TGTGCCAGCAGTTTTCGGGACAGGCACACAGATACGCAGTATTTT. It encodes CASSFRDRHTDTQYF.